The clone carrying this TCR beta chain turned up a few times. These data come from a study of T-cell reconstitution after alpha-beta-depleted transplantation in children. Unique molecular identifiers were incorporated when the TCRbeta library was constructed. One entry per CDR3 protein, called by TCRdb with MiXCR from the PCR reads. The table includes some 70,000 distinct CDR3 sequences, roughly 6.6% detected once. The starting material was PBMCs from the stem cell graft donor, obtained from the stem cell graft. This TCR was sampled from a human donor who donated a stem cell graft to a child with acute lymphoblastic leukemia.

CDR3 loop: CASSQDGNYGYTF. DNA for the CDR3: TGCGCCAGCAGCCAAGACGGCAACTATGGCTACACCTTC. The V and J genes are TRBV4-1 and TRBJ1-2, with D uncertain. V lost 0 bases to trimming and J lost 2 bases, with 4 bases between them. The CDR3 is 13 residues long. Germline loops: CDR1 MGHRA, CDR2 YSYEKL.